Listed below are T cell receptor beta chains from one sample, sequenced in a study of T cells in Graves' hyperthyroidism and ophthalmopathy. TCRdb ran MiXCR on the multiplex PCR reads and lists one entry per CDR3 protein. The profile shows fewer than 700,000 distinct CDR3 sequences, about 16% of them singletons. The sample consisted of blood. These TCRs come from a woman in her twenties or thirties with Graves' hyperthyroidism. Each CDR3 is given with its conserved first and last residue. D genes are given only for firm matches. The listing skips clone size in some rows; elsewhere it reads once, few, many or a size class.

>-|TRBV2|TRBJ2-7|many|13
CASRTEGAGEQYF
TGTGCCAGCAGGACGGAGGGGGCGGGGGAGCAGTACTTC
>TRBD1|TRBV20-1|TRBJ2-7|-|14
CSARGGTGGYEQYF
TGCAGTGCTAGGGGGGGGACAGGGGGCTACGAGCAGTACTTC
>-|TRBV25-1|TRBJ1-1|many|13
CASSEILDTEAFF
TGTGCCAGCAGTGAGATTTTGGACACGGAAGCTTTCTTT
>-|TRBV27|TRBJ1-1|-|13
CASSLVGYNEAIF
TGTGCCAGCAGTTTGGTGGGTTACAATGAAGCTATCTTT
>-|TRBV11-2|TRBJ2-1|-|16
CASSLEGLPSYNEQFF
TGTGCCAGCAGCTTAGAGGGATTACCCTCCTACAATGAGCAGTTCTTC
>-|TRBV24-1|TRBJ2-2|many|16
CATSDLHGVRTGELFF
TGTGCCACCAGTGATTTACACGGTGTACGTACCGGGGAGCTGTTTTTT
>-|TRBV6-9|TRBJ1-5|-|11
CASSYQQAQHF
TGTGCCAGCAGTTATCAGCAGGCCCAGCATTTT
>TRBD2|TRBV15|TRBJ2-2|few|13
CATSRDPAGELFF
TGTGCCACCAGCAGAGATCCCGCGGGGGAACTGTTTTTT
>TRBD1|TRBV7-9|TRBJ2-7|-|15
CASSLVDRGTYEQYF
TGTGCCAGCAGCCTAGTGGACAGGGGGACCTACGAGCAGTACTTC
>-|TRBV28|TRBJ1-3|many|14
CASSLAGDGNTIYF
TGTGCCAGCAGTTTAGCGGGGGATGGAAACACCATATATTTT
>-|TRBV4-1|TRBJ1-5|few|14
CASSQVGGDQPQHF
TGCGCCAGCAGCCAAGTTGGCGGAGATCAGCCCCAGCATTTT
>-|TRBV11-2|TRBJ1-6|-|15
CASTFAGRSNSPLHF
TGTGCCAGCACTTTCGCAGGGAGGAGCAATTCACCCCTCCACTTT
>-|TRBV29-1|TRBJ1-1|many|14
CSVATTGMGTEAFF
TGCAGCGTTGCAACCACAGGGATGGGCACTGAAGCTTTCTTT
>-|TRBV7-9|TRBJ2-1|few|18
CASSPPWGDRRSYNEQFF
TGTGCCAGCAGCCCCCCGTGGGGAGACAGGAGGTCCTACAATGAGCAGTTCTTC
>-|TRBV7-2|TRBJ2-5|-|14
CASRGPGSYQTQYF
TGTGCCAGCAGGGGGCCGGGGTCATATCAGACCCAGTACTTC
>-|TRBV12-3/TRBV12-4|TRBJ2-3|-|17
CASSPYSRGPSTDTQYF
TGTGCCAGCAGCCCATATTCTAGGGGACCTAGCACAGATACGCAGTATTTT
>TRBD1|TRBV5-1|TRBJ2-7|-|15
CASSLRTGDTYEQYF
TGCGCCAGCAGCTTAAGGACAGGGGACACCTACGAGCAGTACTTC
>-|TRBV6-5|TRBJ2-3|-|15
CASSYAGPRGGTQYF
TGTGCCAGCAGTTACGCTGGACCCCGTGGGGGTACGCAGTATTTT
>TRBD2|TRBV7-9|TRBJ2-5|-|16
CASSLEGLAGVETQYF
TGTGCCAGCAGCTTAGAGGGACTAGCGGGAGTAGAGACCCAGTACTTC
>-|TRBV19|TRBJ2-7|few|13
CASSSGMYYEQYF
TGTGCCAGTAGTAGCGGGATGTACTACGAGCAGTACTTC
>-|TRBV12-3/TRBV12-4|TRBJ2-1|few|14
CASSYGGGEGEQFF
TGTGCCAGCAGTTACGGGGGAGGTGAGGGTGAGCAGTTCTTC
>-|TRBV13|TRBJ1-1|many|12
CASSSRNTEAFF
TGTGCCAGCAGCTCTCGGAACACTGAAGCTTTCTTT
>TRBD2|TRBV13|TRBJ2-1|-|13
CASAREYDGEQFF
TGTGCCAGCGCGCGGGAGTACGACGGTGAGCAGTTCTTC
>TRBD1|TRBV5-1|TRBJ2-7|many|16
CASSLDLGQGGNEQYF
TGCGCCAGCAGCTTGGACCTGGGACAGGGTGGAAACGAGCAGTACTTC
>-|TRBV14|TRBJ1-2|-|14
CASSHLTGAYGYTF
TGTGCCAGCAGCCACCTAACAGGTGCCTATGGCTACACCTTC
>-|TRBV4-1|TRBJ1-2|-|12
CASSQDYGGYTF
TGCGCCAGCAGCCAAGATTACGGGGGCTACACCTTC
>-|TRBV12-3/TRBV12-4|TRBJ2-5|many|14
CASSTRGGGETQYF
TGTGCCAGCAGTACCCGCGGGGGCGGAGAGACCCAGTACTTC
>-|TRBV7-8|TRBJ1-1|many|15
CASSLARGQNTEAFF
TGTGCCAGCAGCTTAGCGCGAGGACAAAACACTGAAGCTTTCTTT
>TRBD1|TRBV12-3/TRBV12-4|TRBJ2-7|many|15
CASAPAGTGGYEQYF
TGTGCCAGCGCCCCAGCCGGGACAGGGGGCTACGAGCAGTACTTC
>TRBD2|TRBV15|TRBJ2-2|many|18
CATSRDGVASGREGELFF
TGTGCCACCAGCAGAGATGGGGTGGCTAGCGGGAGAGAAGGGGAGCTGTTTTTT
>TRBD2|TRBV20-1|TRBJ2-2|few|16
CSARDRLAGDTGELFF
TGCAGTGCTAGAGATCGGCTAGCGGGAGACACCGGGGAGCTGTTTTTT
>-|TRBV4-2|TRBJ2-2|few|17
CASSHRQYDKGSGELFF
TGTGCCAGCAGCCACCGTCAGTATGACAAGGGTTCCGGGGAGCTGTTTTTT